The 10 T cell receptor beta chains in this list originate from one sample, sequenced in a study of identical twins. TCRdb reanalysed the 5' RACE reads using MiXCR and keeps one entry per CDR3 protein. The sample has 750,000 to 950,000 distinct CDR3 sequences, more than 9% seen once. This sample also appeared in a second study, on yellow fever vaccine responses in identical twins.

Source material: PBMCs. The receptors here all came from a woman in her late teens or twenties in good health.

This clonotype was picked up many times. The chain uses TRBV6-2 or TRBV6-3 and TRBJ1-6; no clear D. Looked up from germline, CDR1 is MNHEY and CDR2 is SVGEGT. This CDR3 is 13 amino acids long. Trimming left V 1 base short and J 7 bases short, with 5 bases between. The CDR3 DNA is TGTGCCAGCAGTTACTTGGGGAATTCACCCCTCCACTTT. Amino acid sequence: CASSYLGNSPLHF.

The table lists this clonotype with a few counts. The V gene is TRBV3-1, the J gene TRBJ2-5, with TRBD2 matching 12 bases. V lost 6 bases to trimming and J lost 5 bases; unmatched junction nucleotides: 7. Germline V CDR1 and CDR2: LGHDT, YNNKEL (reference sequence). This CDR3 spans 15 amino acids. CDR3 nucleotide sequence: TGTGCCAGCAGACTAGCGGGGGGATCTTTCGAGACCCAGTACTTC. It specifies CASRLAGGSFETQYF.

In this sample, this clonotype turned up a few times. The chain joins TRBV6-1 to TRBJ1-1; the match to TRBD1 covers 7 bases. This CDR3 spans 11 amino acids. The germline CDR1 and CDR2 sequences are MNHNS and SASEGT. The trim removed 6 bases at V and 10 bases at J, leaving 5 bases unmatched. The CDR3 DNA is TGTGCCAGCAGGGAGGGGACAGCAGCTTTCTTT. Translating gives CASREGTAAFF.

The chain has TRBV27 and TRBJ2-3, with 11 positions matching TRBD2. Germline loops: CDR1 MNHEY, CDR2 SMNVEV (reference sequence). With V trimmed by 3 bases and J by 0 bases, 5 bases remained unmatched. The CDR3 loop spans 17 amino acids. The CDR3 DNA reads TGTGCCAGCAGTTTGGCTAGCGGGGGGTCTAGCACAGATACGCAGTATTTT. Protein: CASSLASGGSSTDTQYF.

The chain has TRBV7-2 and TRBJ2-1, with TRBD2 identical over 10 bases. CDR3 length equals 16 residues. Looked up from germline, CDR1 is SGHTA and CDR2 is FQGNSA. J gave up 6 bases and V 0 bases, and 5 bases lay outside the gene matches. The CDR3 nucleotides read TGTGCCAGCAGCTTAGCTCGGCCTAGCGGGAGCAATGAGCAGTTCTTC. This encodes CASSLARPSGSNEQFF.

This clonotype appeared a single time. The V gene is TRBV20-1, the J gene TRBJ2-7; tentative D call: TRBD2 (5 bases). V was clipped by 3 bases and J by 5 bases, with 5 bases between them. CDR1 and CDR2 from the germline V gene are DFQATT and SNEGSKA (reference sequence). There are 10 residues in the CDR3. DNA for the CDR3: TGCAGTGCTAGCGGGAACGAGCAGTACTTC. This encodes CSASGNEQYF.

This CDR3 reads CASSSAVAAAYEQYF. The CDR3 DNA follows: TGTGCCAGCAGCTCGGCGGTAGCGGCAGCATACGAGCAGTACTTC. V and J are TRBV7-8 and TRBJ2-7, with D perhaps TRBD2 (6 bases). The CDR3 consists of 15 residues. CDR1 and CDR2 from the germline V gene are SGHVS and FQNEAQ. Trimming removed 4 bases from V and 4 bases from J, with 17 bases in between.

This clonotype has more than one count but fewer than ten. V is TRBV20-1 and J is TRBJ2-3, with TRBD2 matching 8 bases. With V trimmed by 1 base and J by 4 bases, 10 bases remained unmatched. The CDR3 loop spans 16 amino acids. Looked up from germline, CDR1 is DFQATT and CDR2 is SNEGSKA (reference sequence). The CDR3 DNA follows: TGCAGTGCTAGAGGAGGTTTCGCGGGAGGCCCAGATACGCAGTATTTT. It codes for CSARGGFAGGPDTQYF.

The V call is TRBV20-1, the J call TRBJ2-6; 8 nucleotides line up with TRBD1. CDR3 length: 14 amino acids. Looked up from germline, CDR1 is DFQATT and CDR2 is SNEGSKA (reference sequence). The CDR3 spells CAGQAISGANVLTF. The DNA of the CDR3 is TGCGCGGGACAGGCAATATCTGGGGCCAACGTCCTGACTTTC.

This clonotype was picked up a small number of times. The J gene is TRBJ2-3, the V gene TRBV7-9; 7 bases agree with TRBD1. The CDR3 is 16 residues long. Losses at the gene ends were 5 bases for V and 4 bases for J; bases not matched to a gene: 12. Germline V lookup: CDR1 SEHNR, CDR2 FQNEAQ (reference sequence). CDR3 region: CASSPGGRGNADTQYF. As DNA, the CDR3 is TGTGCCAGCAGCCCAGGGGGAAGGGGGAACGCAGATACGCAGTATTTT.